The 16 T cell receptor beta chains below were found in one sample sequenced in a study of blood T cell repertoires in COVID-19. Only in-frame clones appear in the TCRdb table, and some are missing; sequencing was by immunoSEQ multiplex PCR. The sample contains 95,000 to 110,000 clones, under 95% of which appear only once. Sequencing input: peripheral blood. These TCRs come from a woman aged 25 to 45 with acute or convalescent COVID-19.

The V gene is TRBV2, the J gene TRBJ1-5; 10 positions agree with TRBD1. Germline CDR1 SNHLY, CDR2 FYNNEI. J lost 2 bases, V lost 7 bases, and 2 bases had no gene match. The CDR3 is 14 amino acids. The DNA of the CDR3 is TGTGCCAGCAAAGGGACAGGGGGCAATCAGCCCCAGCATTTT. Its translation is CASKGTGGNQPQHF.

The chain links TRBV4-1 to TRBJ1-5; 7 bases are shared with TRBD1. This CDR3 spans 17 amino acids. Trimming took 4 bases from V and 5 from J; bases not matched to a gene: 14. Germline-derived CDR1 and CDR2 are MGHRA and YSYEKL. CDR3 nucleotide sequence: TGCGCCAGCAGCCTGGAACATCGGGCAGGGGGTCATCAGCCCCAGCATTTT. Encoded protein: CASSLEHRAGGHQPQHF.

This chain joins TRBV29-1 and TRBJ1-2, with a possible D match to TRBD1 (6 bases). CDR1 and CDR2 (germline): SQVTM, ANQGSEA. V was cut by 5 bases and J by 0 bases, with 16 bases left in between. The CDR3 is 15 residues long. This CDR3 is CSVNSRDTTNYGYTF. The DNA for the CDR3 is TGCAGCGTTAATAGCCGGGACACGACTAACTATGGCTACACCTTC.

J is TRBJ1-4 and V is TRBV5-6; D gene unclear. This CDR3 is 15 amino acids long. V lost 4 bases and J lost 4, with 14 bases in between. The germline V gene encodes CDR1 SGHDT and CDR2 YYEEEE. CDR3: CASSRRRGGNEKLFF. CDR3 in DNA: TGTGCCAGCAGCCGTAGGAGAGGTGGTAATGAAAAACTGTTTTTT.

The genes are TRBV28 and TRBJ1-2, with a possible D match to TRBD1 (5 bases). V was trimmed by 6 bases and J by 5 bases, leaving 19 bases between them. The CDR3 totals 15 residues. Per germline, CDR1 MDHEN and CDR2 SYDVKM. The CDR3 coding sequence is TGTGCCAGCAGCCGCGGGGGGGGTCGGGTATATGGCTACACCTTC. This translates into CASSRGGGRVYGYTF.

The CDR3 loop reads CASSQDTGTYNEQFF. DNA of the CDR3: TGCGCCAGCAGCCAAGATACCGGGACATACAATGAGCAGTTCTTC. V is TRBV4-3 and J is TRBJ2-1; TRBD1 is a possible D gene (6 bases). With 0 bases removed from V and 4 bases from J, the gap between germline ends came to 10 bases. Germline-derived CDR1 and CDR2 are LGHNA and YSLEER. The CDR3 has 15 residues.

The count of this clone is one. The chain carries TRBV19 and TRBJ2-5; 10 positions agree with TRBD2. The CDR3 contains 15 residues. The germline V gene encodes CDR1 LNHDA and CDR2 SQIVND (reference sequence). V was clipped by 3 bases and J by 3 bases; unmatched bases: 4. The CDR3 sequence: CASSIVSGGKETQYF. The CDR3 DNA reads as TGTGCCAGTAGTATTGTTAGCGGGGGGAAAGAGACCCAGTACTTC.

The chain has TRBV5-5 and TRBJ2-7; the match to TRBD1 covers 7 bases. The CDR3 is made up of 13 amino acids. Looked up from germline, CDR1 is SGHKS and CDR2 is YYEKEE (reference sequence). Losses at the gene ends were 4 bases for V and 4 bases for J; bases not matched to a gene: 5. CDR3 in amino acids: CASSRQGRYEQYF. DNA of the CDR3: TGTGCCAGCAGCCGACAGGGTAGATACGAGCAGTACTTC. Full variable domain (rest looked up from reference TRBV5-5 and TRBJ2-7): DAGVTQSPTHLIKTRGQQVTLRCSPISGHKSVSWYQQVLGQGPQFIFQYYEKEERGRGNFPDRFSARQFPNYSSELNVNALLLGDSALYLCASSRQGRYEQYFGPGTRLTVT.

This chain links TRBV9 with TRBJ2-7; 7 bases are a match to TRBD2. V lost 4 bases to trimming and J lost 1 base; unmatched junction nucleotides: 5. The CDR3 covers 14 residues. CDR1 SGDLS and CDR2 YYNGEE come from the germline V gene. The CDR3 nucleotides are TGTGCCAGCAGCTTCAGGGAGGGTTCCTACGAGCAGTACTTC. Translating gives CASSFREGSYEQYF.

The gene calls are TRBV5-1 and TRBJ1-1; 11 nucleotides align to TRBD1. Germline V gene lookup returns CDR1 SGHRS and CDR2 YFSETQ. The CDR3 loop spans 15 amino acids. Trimming took 0 bases from V and 4 from J; bases not matched to a gene: 2. CDR3 sequence: CASSLGGTGGTEAFF. CDR3 nucleotides: TGCGCCAGCAGCTTGGGAGGGACAGGGGGCACTGAAGCTTTCTTT.

The rearrangement joins TRBV5-4 to TRBJ2-1, with 8 bases matching TRBD2. The junction had 9 bases not matched to a gene; V was cut back by 4 bases and J by 9 bases. The CDR3 length is 14 residues. The germline CDR1 and CDR2 sequences are SGHNT and YYREEE (reference sequence). The CDR3 protein is CASSPDLAGFEQFF. The DNA of the CDR3 is TGTGCCAGCAGCCCGGATTTAGCGGGGTTTGAGCAGTTCTTC.

Concerning this clone: Other DNA sequences in the sample encode the same CDR3. CDR3 DNA sequence: TGCGCCAGCAGCCAAGGACAGGGGTCCTATGGCTACACCTTC. Protein: CASSQGQGSYGYTF. J is TRBJ1-2 and V is TRBV4-1; 8 nucleotides agree with TRBD1. The junction had 2 bases not matched to a gene; V was cut back by 1 base and J by 4 bases. Germline CDR1 and CDR2: MGHRA and YSYEKL. CDR3 size: 14 residues.

This rearrangement joins TRBV6-5 to TRBJ1-3; D is ambiguous. V lost 2 bases and J lost 4, with 9 bases in between. This CDR3 region has 14 residues. CDR1 and CDR2 from the germline V gene are MNHEY and SVGAGI. For the CDR3, the DNA is TGTGCCAGCAGTTACATGAGGTCCGGAAACACCATATATTTT. Protein product: CASSYMRSGNTIYF.

The chain uses TRBV6-5 and TRBJ1-1, with D possibly TRBD1 on 5 matching bases. This CDR3 contains 15 residues. V gave up 4 bases and J gave up 1 base, with 13 bases separating them. The germline gives CDR1 MNHEY, CDR2 SVGAGI. CDR3 sequence reads: CASSSKGFRNTEAFF. The DNA for the CDR3 is TGTGCCAGCAGTTCGAAGGGGTTCCGGAACACTGAAGCTTTCTTT.

The chain is built from TRBV5-6 and TRBJ2-2; TRBD1 matches at 10 bases. This CDR3 is built from 15 residues. V lost 5 bases and J lost 5; bases outside the gene matches: 6. CDR1 and CDR2 from the germline V gene are SGHDT and YYEEEE. CDR3 bases: TGTGCCAGCAGAAAGGGACAGGGGAGGACCGGGGAGCTGTTTTTT. Its translation is CASRKGQGRTGELFF.

This clone has only one observation. This chain links TRBV30 with TRBJ1-3, with D possibly matching TRBD1 (5 bases). This CDR3 is 12 amino acids long. Germline lookup yields CDR1 GTSNPN and CDR2 SVGIG (reference sequence). CDR3 bases: TGTATCTTGGGGGGCTCTGGAAACACCATATATTTT. As protein: CILGGSGNTIYF.